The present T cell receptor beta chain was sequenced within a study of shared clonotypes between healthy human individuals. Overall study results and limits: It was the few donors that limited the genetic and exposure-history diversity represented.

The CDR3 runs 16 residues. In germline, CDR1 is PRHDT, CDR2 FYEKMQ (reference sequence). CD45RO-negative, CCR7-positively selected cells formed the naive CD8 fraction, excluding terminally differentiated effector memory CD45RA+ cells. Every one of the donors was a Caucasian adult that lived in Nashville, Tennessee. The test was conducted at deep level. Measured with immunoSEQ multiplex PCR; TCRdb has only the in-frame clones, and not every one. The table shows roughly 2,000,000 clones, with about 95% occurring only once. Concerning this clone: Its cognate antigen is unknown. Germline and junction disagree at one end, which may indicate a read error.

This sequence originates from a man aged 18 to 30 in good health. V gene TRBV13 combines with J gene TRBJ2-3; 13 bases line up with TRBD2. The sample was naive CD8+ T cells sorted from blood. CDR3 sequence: CASSPWTSGSTDTQYF. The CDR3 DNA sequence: TGTGCCAGCAGCCCCTGGACTAGCGGGAGCACGGATACGCAGTATTTT. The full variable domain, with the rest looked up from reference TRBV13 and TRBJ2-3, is AAGVIQSPRHLIKEKRETATLKCYPIPRHDTVYWYQQGPGQDPQFLISFYEKMQSDKGSIPDRFSAQQFSDYHSELNMSSLELGDSALYFCASSPWTSGSTDTQYFGPGTRLTVL.